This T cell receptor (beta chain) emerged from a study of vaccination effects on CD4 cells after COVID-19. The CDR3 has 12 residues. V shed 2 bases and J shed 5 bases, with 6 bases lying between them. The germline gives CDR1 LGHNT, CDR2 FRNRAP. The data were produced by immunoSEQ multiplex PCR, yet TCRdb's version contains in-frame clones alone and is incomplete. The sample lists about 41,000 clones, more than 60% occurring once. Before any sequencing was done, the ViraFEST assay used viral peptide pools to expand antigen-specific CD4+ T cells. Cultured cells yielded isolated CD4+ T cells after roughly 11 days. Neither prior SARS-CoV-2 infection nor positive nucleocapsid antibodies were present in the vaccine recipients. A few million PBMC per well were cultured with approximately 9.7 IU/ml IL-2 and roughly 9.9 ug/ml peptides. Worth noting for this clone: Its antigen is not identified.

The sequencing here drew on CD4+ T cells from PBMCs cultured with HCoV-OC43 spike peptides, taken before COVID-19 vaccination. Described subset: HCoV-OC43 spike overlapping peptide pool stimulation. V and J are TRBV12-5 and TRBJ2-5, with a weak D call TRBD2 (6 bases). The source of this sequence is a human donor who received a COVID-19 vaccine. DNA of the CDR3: TGTGCTAGTGGTTTGCGGGGGGAGACCCAGTACTTC. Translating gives CASGLRGETQYF. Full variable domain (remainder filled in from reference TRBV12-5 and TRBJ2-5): DARVTQTPRHKVTEMGQEVTMRCQPILGHNTVFWYRQTMMQGLELLAYFRNRAPLDDSGMPKDRFSAEMPDATLATLKIQPSEPRDSAVYFCASGLRGETQYFGPGTRLLVL.